The next 18 T cell receptor beta chains were all read from a single sample in a study of T cell responses to AZD1222 COVID-19 vaccine. The assay was immunoSEQ multiplex PCR, and TCRdb's table has in-frame clones only and misses some. The repertoire includes 140,000 to 150,000 clones, over 90% of them detected once, and just over 5% sits in the top ten. Specimen: peripheral blood, collected on day 0 of AZD1222 vaccination. Receptors were obtained from an adult in good health.

V usage is TRBV4-1 and J usage is TRBJ1-2; D gene unclear. Germline CDR1 and CDR2: MGHRA and YSYEKL. The CDR3 loop spans 15 amino acids. The V and J ends lost 1 base and 2 bases respectively, with 11 bases between them. DNA for the CDR3: TGCGCCAGCAGCCAAGGCGGCGCAGCGAACTATGGCTACACCTTC. Protein: CASSQGGAANYGYTF.

The CDR3 here is CASSLNPLAGNYEQYF. The CDR3 DNA is TGCGCCAGCAGCTTGAACCCCCTAGCGGGGAACTACGAGCAGTACTTC. This chain links TRBV5-1 with TRBJ2-7; 9 nucleotides agree with TRBD2. Germline assignment: CDR1 SGHRS and CDR2 YFSETQ. The CDR3 loop spans 16 amino acids. The V and J ends lost 1 base and 3 bases, in that order; junction bases with no gene match: 8.

The chain couples TRBV19 to TRBJ1-5; D might be TRBD1 (6 bases). Germline V lookup: CDR1 LNHDA, CDR2 SQIVND (reference sequence). The CDR3 is 15 amino acids. V was shortened by 5 bases and J by 3 bases, with 14 bases between the two germline ends. The CDR3 DNA reads as TGTGCCAGTAGTGTATACAGGGTCGACAATCAGCCCCAGCATTTT. Translating gives CASSVYRVDNQPQHF.

V usage is TRBV7-2 and J usage is TRBJ1-2, with a possible D match to TRBD1 (5 bases). The ends were cut back, 1 base at V and 2 bases at J, with 5 bases in the middle. The CDR3 totals 13 residues. Per germline, CDR1 SGHTA and CDR2 FQGNSA. CDR3 residues: CASSLGQNYGYTF. CDR3 bases: TGTGCCAGCAGCTTAGGACAGAACTATGGCTACACCTTC.

The chain is built from TRBV6-4 and TRBJ2-1; D is uncertain. The V end was cut by 3 bases, the J end by 0 bases, with 9 bases between. The CDR3 loop spans 15 amino acids. The V gene's germline CDR1 is MRHNA and CDR2 SNTAGT. The chain's CDR3 is CASSESPSSYNEQFF. The CDR3, as DNA: TGTGCCAGCAGTGAAAGCCCTAGCTCCTACAATGAGCAGTTCTTC.

The chain combines TRBV2 with TRBJ2-3; 9 bases fit TRBD2. The CDR3 runs to 14 residues. The V gene end was trimmed by 11 bases and the J gene end by 0 bases; junction bases not matched to a gene: 6. CDR1 SNHLY and CDR2 FYNNEI come from the germline V gene. The CDR3 reads CAGGLASSTDTQYF. The CDR3 nucleotides read TGTGCCGGGGGACTAGCCTCAAGCACAGATACGCAGTATTTT.

The CDR3 here is CASSRPGQGNEKLFF. The CDR3 region has the DNA TGTGCCAGTAGTAGGCCGGGACAGGGGAATGAAAAACTGTTTTTT. The chain combines TRBV19 with TRBJ1-4; 10 bases line up with TRBD1. Germline V gives CDR1 LNHDA, CDR2 SQIVND (reference sequence). The trim removed 4 bases at V and 5 bases at J, leaving 4 bases unmatched. This CDR3 comprises 15 residues.

V is TRBV9 and J is TRBJ2-7; 7 bases align to TRBD1. The CDR3 length is 12 residues. The germline CDR1 and CDR2 sequences are SGDLS and YYNGEE. V lost 3 bases, J lost 6 bases, and 3 bases stayed unmatched. CDR3: CASSATGSEQYF. The DNA for the CDR3 is TGTGCCAGCAGCGCGACAGGGAGCGAGCAGTACTTC. The variable domain in full, with the rest retrieved from reference TRBV9 and TRBJ2-7, is DSGVTQTPKHLITATGQRVTLRCSPRSGDLSVYWYQQSLDQGLQFLIQYYNGEERAKGNILERFSAQQFPDLHSELNLSSLELGDSALYFCASSATGSEQYFGPGTRLTVT.

The chain links TRBV19 to TRBJ2-1; TRBD2 agrees at 8 bases. CDR1 is LNHDA and CDR2 is SQIVND in the germline V gene (reference sequence). The CDR3 is made up of 15 amino acids. The trim removed 6 bases at V and 3 bases at J, leaving 7 bases unmatched. Here the CDR3 DNA reads TGTGCCAGTAGGGCGAGCGGGAGAGTCTACAATGAGCAGTTCTTC. Encoded protein: CASRASGRVYNEQFF.

V usage is TRBV25-1 and J usage is TRBJ2-2; D tentatively fits TRBD1 or TRBD2 (5 bases each). Trimming stripped 2 bases from V and 4 bases from J, with 8 bases between. This CDR3 comprises 14 residues. The germline V gene encodes CDR1 MGHDK and CDR2 SYGVNS. The CDR3, as DNA: TGTGCCAGCAGTGAACCGGGGCTCACCGGGGAGCTGTTTTTT. Encoded protein: CASSEPGLTGELFF.

The V gene is TRBV30, the J gene TRBJ1-5, with D uncertain. CDR3 size: 14 residues. Germline CDR1 is GTSNPN and CDR2 is SVGIG (reference sequence). Trimming cost V 1 base and J 0 bases, with 7 bases left between them. CDR3 sequence reads: CAWSGRYSNQPQHF. CDR3 coding DNA: TGTGCCTGGAGTGGCAGGTATAGCAATCAGCCCCAGCATTTT.

In this sample, this clone turned up a few times. Here the CDR3 reads CASSLPNQPQHF. The CDR3, as DNA: TGTGCCAGCAGTTTACCTAATCAGCCCCAGCATTTT. This chain uses TRBV28 with TRBJ1-5, with D uncertain. The length of the CDR3 is 12 residues. The V and J ends lost 2 bases and 4 bases respectively, with 3 bases between them. CDR1 and CDR2 (germline): MDHEN, SYDVKM.

CDR3 residues: CATSDSPGQGAGNIQYF. The CDR3 DNA sequence: TGTGCCACCAGTGATTCCCCGGGACAGGGGGCCGGAAACATTCAGTACTTC. This chain links TRBV24-1 with TRBJ2-4; 12 positions match TRBD1. The length of the CDR3 is 17 residues. The V and J ends lost 2 bases and 6 bases, in that order; junction bases with no gene match: 7. CDR1 and CDR2 (germline): KGHDR, SFDVKD.

This clone was observed a few times. The chain recombines TRBV28 with TRBJ1-1; D gene ambiguous. This CDR3 comprises 13 residues. Germline V gene lookup returns CDR1 MDHEN and CDR2 SYDVKM. V lost 7 bases and J 1 base, leaving 10 bases between the germline ends. The CDR3: CASMSTPNTEAFF. Written as DNA, the CDR3 is TGTGCCAGCATGTCGACACCGAACACTGAAGCTTTCTTT.

There are a few counts of this clone. V gene TRBV29-1 combines with J gene TRBJ2-5, with 7 bases lining up with TRBD2. CDR1 and CDR2 (germline): SQVTM, ANQGSEA. The V segment lost 6 bases and the J segment 2 bases; nucleotides outside the gene matches: 6. The CDR3 loop spans 13 amino acids. The CDR3 spells CSVPGGGQETQYF. The CDR3 DNA sequence: TGCAGCGTCCCTGGGGGGGGGCAAGAGACCCAGTACTTC. Together with reference TRBV29-1 and TRBJ2-5, the CDR3 gives the full variable domain: SAVISQKPSRDICQRGTSLTIQCQVDSQVTMMFWYRQQPGQSLTLIATANQGSEATYESGFVIDKFPISRPNLTFSTLTVSNMSPEDSSIYLCSVPGGGQETQYFGPGTRLLVL.

This chain links TRBV6-2 or TRBV6-3 with TRBJ1-5; 7 nucleotides line up with TRBD1. Germline loops: CDR1 MNHEY, CDR2 SVGEGT. The CDR3 has 12 residues. J was trimmed by 6 bases and V by 5 bases; bases with no gene match: 1. CDR3 region: CASSHRGQPQHF. The CDR3 coding sequence is TGTGCCAGCAGTCACAGGGGTCAGCCCCAGCATTTT.

The chain joins TRBV3-1 (or the pseudogene TRBV3-2) to TRBJ1-6; possibly TRBD1 for D (5 bases). Germline V gene lookup returns CDR1 LGHDT and CDR2 YNNKEL (reference sequence). V lost 4 bases to trimming and J lost 6 bases, with 10 bases between them. This CDR3 contains 14 residues. CDR3 amino acids: CASSRRDSNSPLHF. The CDR3 nucleotides read TGTGCCAGCAGCCGCAGGGATAGTAATTCACCCCTCCACTTT.

The chain carries TRBV19 and TRBJ1-4; D possibly corresponds to TRBD1 (5 bases). Trimming took 7 bases from V and 2 from J, leaving 8 bases between them. The CDR3 has 13 residues. From germline, CDR1 is LNHDA and CDR2 SQIVND (reference sequence). The DNA for the CDR3 is TGTGCCAGTATCGACAGCACTAATGAAAAACTGTTTTTT. This codes for CASIDSTNEKLFF.